A single T cell receptor beta chain is shown here with its context. The antigen is unknown. From germline, CDR1 is SNHLY and CDR2 FYNNEI. The CDR3 spans 15 residues. V dropped 6 bases and J dropped 5 bases, with 17 bases sitting between them. Measured with immunoSEQ multiplex PCR; TCRdb has only the in-frame clones, and not every one. This sample yields some 11,000 clones, of which 74% are seen a single time; approximately 0.6% belongs to the top ten. These data originate in a study of regulatory dendritic cells for organ transplantation. About the study: Regulatory dendritic cells were monocyte-derived, receiving vitamin D3 on days 0 and 4 and IL-10 on day 4. Dendritic cell cultures received LPS on day 6.

Allogeneic regulatory or mature dendritic cells were co-cultured for roughly five days with CFSE-labeled sorted T cells at 1:10. The source of this sequence is a human donor in good health. V is TRBV2 and J is TRBJ1-5, with D possibly being TRBD1 (5 bases). Specimen: naive CD4+ T cells from blood cultured with regulatory dendritic cells. Subset denoted: CD45RA+ naive T cells. CDR3 sequence (DNA): TGTGCCAGCAGGGGGGGGGATGGGATGGATCAGCCCCAGCATTTT. Translating gives CASRGGDGMDQPQHF.